These 18 T cell receptor beta chains came from one sample sequenced in a study of CD8 T cells in Susac syndrome. The RNA, about 0.45 to 1 ug, was put through reverse transcription using random hexamers. From the immunoSEQ multiplex PCR reads, TCRdb called clonotypes with MiXCR, one entry per CDR3 protein. Among around 79,000 distinct CDR3 sequences listed, 94% were seen once. Sample: CD8+ T cells from PBMCs. The receptors were gathered from a human donor with Susac syndrome.

The rearrangement joins TRBV6-5 to TRBJ1-5; possibly TRBD1 for D (6 bases). CDR3 size: 15 residues. V was clipped by 6 bases and J by 4 bases, with 16 bases between them. CDR1 is MNHEY and CDR2 is SVGAGI in the germline V gene. The DNA of the CDR3 is TGTGCCAGCAGACATATACAGGGTGCGAATCAGCCCCAGCATTTT. This sequence encodes CASRHIQGANQPQHF.

The count of this clonotype is one. This chain links TRBV7-9 with TRBJ2-1; 9 nucleotides line up with TRBD2. Germline CDR1 and CDR2: SEHNR and FQNEAQ (reference sequence). The V gene end was trimmed by 4 bases and the J gene end by 7 bases; junction bases not matched to a gene: 8. The CDR3 has 15 residues. Here the CDR3 DNA reads TGTGCCAGCAGCTCCCGACCCAGCGGGGGGAATGAGCAGTTCTTC. It translates to CASSSRPSGGNEQFF. The full variable domain, with the rest looked up from reference TRBV7-9 and TRBJ2-1, is DTGVSQNPRHKITKRGQNVTFRCDPISEHNRLYWYRQTLGQGPEFLTYFQNEAQLEKSRLLSDRFSAERPKGSFSTLEIQRTEQGDSAMYLCASSSRPSGGNEQFFGPGTRLTVL.

This clonotype came up once. The J gene is TRBJ2-7, the V gene TRBV15; maybe TRBD2 (5 bases). CDR1 LNHNV and CDR2 YYDKDF come from the germline V gene (reference sequence). V lost 4 bases to trimming and J lost 1 base, with 14 bases between them. CDR3 length: 15 residues. CDR3 sequence: CATSTDFGPSYEQYF. As DNA, the CDR3 is TGTGCCACCAGCACGGACTTCGGGCCGTCCTACGAGCAGTACTTC.

The rearrangement links TRBV27 to TRBJ1-5; D may be TRBD1 (5 bases). The CDR3 covers 14 residues. Germline V CDR1 and CDR2: MNHEY, SMNVEV (reference sequence). Trimming shortened V by 4 bases and J by 6 bases, and 13 bases separated the two germline ends. The CDR3, as DNA: TGTGCCAGCAGTTCCTCGACGAGGGGTCAGCCCCAGCATTTT. This gives the protein CASSSSTRGQPQHF.

This clonotype appeared once. V is TRBV30 and J is TRBJ2-7; D uncertain. Trimming pared 6 bases from V and 5 bases from J, leaving 2 bases between. The germline gives CDR1 GTSNPN, CDR2 SVGIG (reference sequence). CDR3 length equals 8 residues. CDR3 protein: CACDEQYF. CDR3 nucleotides: TGTGCCTGTGACGAGCAGTACTTC.

The chain joins TRBV7-2 to TRBJ1-2; weak D call: TRBD1 (6 bases). CDR1 and CDR2 from the germline V gene are SGHTA and FQGNSA. CDR3 length: 14 amino acids. V lost 5 bases and J lost 5, with 15 bases in between. CDR3 sequence (DNA): TGTGCCAGCAGCGCAGCCGGGACAAATTATGGCTACACCTTC. Amino acids: CASSAAGTNYGYTF. The full variable domain, its missing parts supplied by reference TRBV7-2 and TRBJ1-2, is GAGVSQSPSNKVTEKGKDVELRCDPISGHTALYWYRQSLGQGLEFLIYFQGNSAPDKSGLPSDRFSAERTGGSVSTLTIQRTQQEDSAVYLCASSAAGTNYGYTFGSGTRLTVV.

The chain carries TRBV6-5 and TRBJ1-2, with 8 positions matching TRBD1. CDR3 length: 16 amino acids. V was clipped by 3 bases and J by 6 bases; unmatched bases: 12. Germline V gives CDR1 MNHEY, CDR2 SVGAGI. This CDR3 is CASSYQQGDINDGYTF. DNA of the CDR3: TGTGCCAGCAGTTATCAACAGGGGGATATCAATGATGGCTACACCTTC.

This clonotype showed up just once. This chain links TRBV2 with TRBJ2-7; TRBD2 is a possible D gene (5 bases). The CDR3 spans 13 residues. Per germline, CDR1 SNHLY and CDR2 FYNNEI. The V end was cut by 7 bases, the J end by 5 bases, with 15 bases between. The CDR3 region is CASKEEEMDEQYF. For the CDR3, the DNA is TGTGCCAGCAAGGAGGAGGAGATGGACGAGCAGTACTTC.

This clonotype was picked up one time. V and J are TRBV11-2 and TRBJ2-2; D may match TRBD1 or TRBD2 (5 bases each). Germline V gives CDR1 SGHAT, CDR2 FQNNGV. The CDR3 runs 15 residues. V dropped 1 base and J dropped 9 bases, with 15 bases sitting between them. The CDR3 nucleotides read TGTGCCAGCAGCTTAGCCGGGACGGCTACCAGGGAGCTGTTTTTT. Translated, it gives CASSLAGTATRELFF.

The chain links TRBV20-1 to TRBJ1-5, with D possibly matching TRBD1 (5 bases). The CDR3 consists of 15 residues. V was cut by 3 bases and J by 0 bases, with 12 bases left in between. CDR1 is DFQATT and CDR2 is SNEGSKA in the germline V gene (reference sequence). The CDR3 is CSASATEYSNQPQHF. The DNA for the CDR3 is TGCAGTGCTAGCGCGACAGAATATAGCAATCAGCCCCAGCATTTT.

Only one count was recorded for this clonotype. The V gene is TRBV20-1, the J gene TRBJ2-5; 10 nucleotides match TRBD1. The CDR3 is 15 amino acids. V shed 5 bases and J 2 bases; nucleotides not matched to a gene: 8. Germline loops: CDR1 DFQATT, CDR2 SNEGSKA (reference sequence). CDR3 coding DNA: TGCAGTGCTTTACCGGGACAGGGGAGGCAAGAGACCCAGTACTTC. It codes for CSALPGQGRQETQYF.

The rearrangement links TRBV4-3 to TRBJ2-1; tentative D call: TRBD2 (5 bases). V was shortened by 4 bases and J by 2 bases, with 15 bases between the two germline ends. Germline CDR1 reads LGHNA; CDR2 reads YSLEER. The CDR3 loop spans 16 amino acids. CDR3 nucleotide sequence: TGCGCCAGCAGCCTGATCGAAGAGGGTCCCTACAATGAGCAGTTCTTC. It yields the protein CASSLIEEGPYNEQFF.

The chain is built from TRBV9 and TRBJ1-5; D unclear. CDR1 is SGDLS and CDR2 is YYNGEE in the germline V gene. This CDR3 is built from 12 residues. The V end was cut by 3 bases, the J end by 7 bases, with 8 bases between. The CDR3 DNA is TGTGCCAGCAGCGCTGGAGGACAGCCCCAGCATTTT. It is translated as CASSAGGQPQHF.

The chain couples TRBV7-3 to TRBJ1-3; 7 positions agree with TRBD1. Germline V lookup: CDR1 SGHTA, CDR2 FQGTGA. V lost 5 bases and J lost 0; bases outside the gene matches: 7. The CDR3 is made up of 16 amino acids. CDR3 in DNA: TGTGCCAGCAGCCAACAGGGGCCCTCCTCTGGAAACACCATATATTTT. Amino acids: CASSQQGPSSGNTIYF.

The chain has TRBV12-3 or TRBV12-4 and TRBJ2-7; D not certain. Trimming cost V 2 bases and J 4 bases, with 9 bases left between them. The CDR3 totals 13 residues. The CDR3 sequence is CASSLRAAYEQYF. The CDR3 coding sequence is TGTGCCAGCAGTTTAAGGGCAGCTTACGAGCAGTACTTC.

The chain carries TRBV6-5 and TRBJ2-7; 10 positions match TRBD2. The CDR3 contains 13 residues. With V trimmed by 6 bases and J by 7 bases, 6 bases remained unmatched. Germline CDR1 and CDR2: MNHEY and SVGAGI. The CDR3 sequence is CASSLTSGEEQYF. The CDR3 nucleotides are TGTGCCAGCAGCCTTACTAGCGGGGAAGAGCAGTACTTC.

The J gene is TRBJ2-7, the V gene TRBV7-6; tentatively, D is TRBD1 (5 bases). Germline lookup yields CDR1 SGHVS and CDR2 FNYEAQ. The CDR3 loop spans 13 amino acids. Deletions cut 5 bases from V and 0 bases from J, with 8 bases between. The CDR3 nucleotides are TGTGCCAGCAGCCAGGACATCTCCTACGAGCAGTACTTC. It is translated as CASSQDISYEQYF. The full variable domain, with the rest looked up from reference TRBV7-6 and TRBJ2-7, is GAGVSQSPRYKVTKRGQDVALRCDPISGHVSLYWYRQALGQGPEFLTYFNYEAQQDKSGLPNDRFSAERPEGSISTLTIQRTEQRDSAMYRCASSQDISYEQYFGPGTRLTVT.

This clonotype is a singleton in its sample. The V gene is TRBV7-9, the J gene TRBJ2-7; D gene uncertain. Germline V gene data show CDR1 as SEHNR and CDR2 as FQNEAQ (reference sequence). Trimming shortened V by 4 bases and J by 7 bases, and 14 bases separated the two germline ends. This CDR3 contains 13 residues. The CDR3 spells CASSSGPGREQYF. For the CDR3, the DNA is TGTGCCAGCAGCTCTGGACCGGGCCGGGAGCAGTACTTC.